The sequence of this T cell receptor (beta chain) was determined in a study of cytomegalovirus exposure and HLA in healthy donors. Whole-study findings and limits: Across donors, most TCRs were seen rarely, yet some public ones were widespread. The finding came from a later analysis; first-cohort TCR clusters tended to co-occur in the roughly 110 validation repertoires. TCR beta chains numbering more than 150 were designated cytomegalovirus-associated.

Some clones are missing from TCRdb's copy, which holds only in-frame ones; the method was immunoSEQ multiplex PCR. This sample has under 300,000 clones, with approximately 86% found just once. This clone was recorded many times. Its antigen is undetermined. This sample also contains other DNA sequences that code for the same CDR3. Germline CDR1 reads MNHEY; CDR2 reads SMNVEV (reference sequence). The V and J ends lost 5 bases and 6 bases, in that order; junction bases with no gene match: 4. There are 13 residues in the CDR3. Sequenced sample: PBMCs. The genes are TRBV27 and TRBJ2-7, with 10 bases lining up with TRBD1. This TCR came from a woman under 30 in good health and CMV-seronegative. DNA for the CDR3: TGTGCCAGCAGTAGGGACAGGGGAGGCGAGCAGTACTTC. The encoded protein is CASSRDRGGEQYF.